This TCR beta chain was retrieved from a study of CXCR3-negative and CXCR3-positive naive CD8 T cells. On the study more broadly: Cumulative TRB read yield was 130 million to 150 million, averaging about 1.5 +/- 0.3 million per library. General observations from the study: Relative to CXCR3-negative naive cells, CXCR3-positive naive cells had more hydrophobic TRB CDR3s. For memory CD8+ cells diversity was much lower, but both naive subsets had comparably high diversity.

Per the germline V gene, CDR1 is MNHEY and CDR2 is SVGEGT. This CDR3 region has 19 residues. Triplicate sorting captured some 290,000 cells each from every CD8+ T cell subset. Cells classed as naive CD8+ T cells were CD45RO-CCR7+CD27+CD95-. Via 5' RACE with UMI labels, TRB cDNA libraries were prepared. TCRdb reprocessed the 5' RACE reads and reports one entry per CDR3 protein, with no DNA. The repertoire table contains about 150,000 distinct CDR3 sequences. As regards this clonotype: Its antigen is not identified.

This receptor was identified in a human donor in good health. Some clones in this sample may be carry-over from other donors' samples. This chain connects TRBV6-2 or TRBV6-3 to TRBJ2-1; TCRdb lists TRBD2, though no DNA is available to test this call. The sequencing sample was made of naive CXCR3+ CD8+ T cells from blood. Described subset: CD45RO-CCR7+CD27+CD95- naive CD8+ T cells expressing CXCR3 (TNR3+). The CDR3 region is CASRTRWTSGGANYNEQFF.